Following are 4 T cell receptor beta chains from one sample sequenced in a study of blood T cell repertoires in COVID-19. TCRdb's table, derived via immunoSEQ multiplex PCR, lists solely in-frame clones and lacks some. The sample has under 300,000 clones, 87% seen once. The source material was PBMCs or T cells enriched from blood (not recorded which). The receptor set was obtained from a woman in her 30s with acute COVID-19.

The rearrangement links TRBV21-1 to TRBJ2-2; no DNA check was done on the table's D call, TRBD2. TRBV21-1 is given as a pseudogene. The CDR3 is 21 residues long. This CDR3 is CASSKEKTGFRNGGYTGELFF. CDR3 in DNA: TGTGCCAGCAGCAAGGAGAAGACTGGTTTCAGAAACGGGGGTTACACCGGGGAGCTGTTTTTT.

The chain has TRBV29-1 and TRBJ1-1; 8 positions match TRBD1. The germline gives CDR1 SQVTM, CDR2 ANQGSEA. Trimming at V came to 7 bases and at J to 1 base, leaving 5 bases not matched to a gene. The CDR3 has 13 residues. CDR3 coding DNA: TGCAGCGCACGTGGACAGGGGAACACTGAAGCTTTCTTT. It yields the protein CSARGQGNTEAFF.

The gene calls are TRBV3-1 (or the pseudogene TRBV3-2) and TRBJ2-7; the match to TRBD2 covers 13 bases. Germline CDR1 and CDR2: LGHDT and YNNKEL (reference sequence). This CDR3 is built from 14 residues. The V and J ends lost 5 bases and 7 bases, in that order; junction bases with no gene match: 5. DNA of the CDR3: TGTGCCAGCAGCATTGGACTAGCGGGAGTGGAGCAGTACTTC. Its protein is CASSIGLAGVEQYF.

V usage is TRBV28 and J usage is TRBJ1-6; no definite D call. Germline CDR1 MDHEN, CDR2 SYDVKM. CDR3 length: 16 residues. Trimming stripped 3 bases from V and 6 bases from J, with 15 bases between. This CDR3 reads CASSLGDGRGNSPLHF. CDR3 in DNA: TGTGCCAGCAGTTTGGGCGACGGCCGGGGTAATTCACCCCTCCACTTT.